These T cell receptor beta chains were read from a single sample in a study of blood T cell repertoires in COVID-19. Profiled with immunoSEQ multiplex PCR; TCRdb holds only in-frame clones, not every one. This sample carries 110,000 to 150,000 clones, more than 75% of them seen once, and the ten largest clones take around 12%. The sequenced sample was peripheral blood. These receptors were obtained from a man older than 75 with acute or convalescent COVID-19. The CDR3 runs from the conserved cysteine through the conserved F or W. D genes are given only for firm matches. The size field is filled for only some rows; it gives once, few, many or a size class.

>.|once|TRBJ2-7|TRBV10-3
CAIRKDRTPYEQYF
TGTGCCATCAGGAAAGACAGGACCCCCTACGAGCAGTACTTC
>TRBD1|.|TRBJ2-5|TRBV5-1
CASSKGTGGEETQYF
TGCGCCAGCAGCAAGGGGACAGGGGGTGAGGAGACCCAGTACTTC
>TRBD1|.|TRBJ1-1|TRBV5-5
CASSLLQGTPTEAFF
TGTGCCAGCAGCTTGCTACAGGGGACCCCCACTGAAGCTTTCTTT
>TRBD2|.|TRBJ2-3|TRBV5-6
CASSLTSGDTDTQYF
TGTGCCAGCAGCTTGACTAGCGGTGACACAGATACGCAGTATTTT
>.|.|TRBJ2-2|TRBV28
CASSFGKTGELFF
TGTGCCAGCAGTTTTGGCAAGACCGGGGAGCTGTTTTTT
>.|.|TRBJ2-7|TRBV7-2
CASSYGSTGEQYF
TGTGCCAGCAGCTATGGGTCGACGGGGGAGCAGTACTTC
>TRBD1|.|TRBJ2-6|TRBV2
CASSGQASSGANVLTF
TGTGCCAGCAGCGGACAGGCTTCCTCTGGGGCCAACGTCCTGACTTTC
>TRBD1|.|TRBJ2-2|TRBV2
CASSPGQGRGWTGELFF
TGTGCCAGCAGCCCGGGACAGGGGAGGGGGTGGACCGGGGAGCTGTTTTTT
>.|once|TRBJ2-1|TRBV28
CASSHSGIGERGNEQFF
TGTGCCAGCAGCCACTCGGGTATAGGGGAAAGAGGCAATGAGCAGTTCTTC
>.|.|TRBJ2-7|TRBV5-4
CASTKGGDSYEQYF
TGTGCCAGCACCAAGGGCGGGGACTCCTACGAGCAGTACTTC
>.|.|TRBJ2-7|TRBV5-5
CASSLAGQTTYEQYF
TGTGCCAGCAGCTTAGCGGGACAAACTACCTACGAGCAGTACTTC
>TRBD2|.|TRBJ2-1|TRBV7-3
CASSLTSGGSEQFF
TGTGCCAGCAGCCTGACTAGCGGGGGTTCCGAACAGTTCTTC
>.|.|TRBJ2-1|TRBV18
CASSQEGETYNEQFF
TGTGCCAGCTCCCAGGAGGGCGAAACCTACAATGAGCAGTTCTTC
>TRBD1|.|TRBJ2-7|TRBV30
CAWRRTGSSYEQYF
TGTGCCTGGAGGAGGACAGGGAGCTCCTACGAGCAGTACTTC
>TRBD1|.|TRBJ1-6|TRBV29-1
CSVATGNSPLHF
TGCAGCGTTGCGACAGGGAACTCACCCCTCCACTTT
>.|.|TRBJ2-1|TRBV11-1
CASSFLEEQFF
TGTGCCAGCAGCTTTTTGGAGGAGCAGTTCTTC
>.|.|TRBJ2-3|TRBV6-2/TRBV6-3
CASSQLNTDTQYF
TGTGCCAGCAGCCAACTTAACACAGATACGCAGTATTTT
>.|.|TRBJ1-4|TRBV18
CATQAGPGATNEKLFF
TGTGCCACCCAAGCAGGACCAGGGGCAACTAATGAAAAACTGTTTTTT
>.|.|TRBJ2-5|TRBV7-2
CASSLGRGETQYF
TGTGCCAGCAGCTTAGGTCGGGGGGAGACCCAGTACTTC
>TRBD2|.|TRBJ2-7|TRBV5-1
CASSFIAGGPAGEQYF
TGCGCCAGCAGCTTTATCGCGGGGGGCCCGGCGGGGGAGCAGTACTTC
>.|.|TRBJ2-5|TRBV6-4
CASRTRGELQETQYF
TGTGCCAGCAGGACCCGGGGAGAGTTGCAGGAGACCCAGTACTTC
>.|.|TRBJ2-5|TRBV7-8
CASSLLRETQYF
TGTGCCAGCAGCCTTCTAAGAGAGACCCAGTACTTC
>.|once|TRBJ1-2|TRBV28
CASSLRPTGPNYGYTF
TGTGCCAGCAGTTTACGCCCGACAGGACCTAACTATGGCTACACCTTC
>.|.|TRBJ2-2|TRBV24-1
CATSDATGETGELFF
TGTGCCACCAGTGATGCAACGGGGGAGACCGGGGAGCTGTTTTTT
>TRBD1|few|TRBJ1-1|TRBV11-3
CASSLRTGDTEAFF
TGTGCCAGCAGCTTACGGACAGGGGACACTGAAGCTTTCTTT
>TRBD2|.|TRBJ2-7|TRBV7-2
CASSPGGGTYEQYF
TGTGCCAGCAGCCCGGGAGGGGGAACCTACGAGCAGTACTTC
>TRBD1|few|TRBJ1-5|TRBV19
CASSPGQGGQPQHF
TGTGCCAGTAGTCCCGGACAGGGCGGGCAGCCCCAGCATTTT
>TRBD1|once|TRBJ2-7|TRBV10-3
CAIRPRTGGDPGGYEQYF
TGTGCCATCAGGCCTCGGACAGGGGGAGACCCCGGGGGATACGAGCAGTACTTC
>.|.|TRBJ2-3|TRBV9
CASSPSTRTDTQYF
TGTGCCAGCAGCCCCTCGACACGCACAGATACGCAGTATTTT
>.|once|TRBJ2-7|TRBV29-1
CSGLQGGGSYEQYF
TGCAGCGGCCTACAGGGAGGGGGCTCCTACGAGCAGTACTTC
>TRBD1|.|TRBJ1-2|TRBV30
CAWREQGAWNYGYTF
TGTGCCTGGAGAGAACAGGGGGCGTGGAACTATGGCTACACCTTC
>TRBD1|.|TRBJ1-1|TRBV7-9
CASRAQGGNTEAFF
TGTGCCAGCAGGGCTCAGGGGGGGAACACTGAAGCTTTCTTT
>.|.|TRBJ2-7|TRBV4-1
CASSPERAPYEQYF
TGCGCCAGCAGCCCGGAGAGGGCCCCCTACGAGCAGTACTTC
>.|.|TRBJ2-5|TRBV29-1
CSAEKRGYQETQYF
TGCAGCGCCGAGAAAAGGGGGTACCAAGAGACCCAGTACTTC
>TRBD2|.|TRBJ2-2|TRBV2
CASIFGRGTGELFF
TGTGCCAGCATTTTCGGGCGGGGGACCGGGGAGCTGTTTTTT
>.|few|TRBJ2-7|TRBV7-2
CASSLGKRGSGGEQYF
TGTGCCAGCAGCCTAGGCAAACGAGGGTCCGGAGGCGAGCAGTACTTC
>.|.|TRBJ2-5|TRBV5-6
CASSLEGLGETQYF
TGTGCCAGCAGCTTGGAAGGACTGGGGGAGACCCAGTACTTC
>TRBD2|.|TRBJ2-3|TRBV24-1
CATSAPGLARTDTQYF
TGTGCCACCAGTGCCCCGGGACTAGCAAGGACAGATACGCAGTATTTT
>TRBD2|.|TRBJ2-2|TRBV3-1/TRBV3-2
CASSRDSGVTNTGELFF
TGTGCCAGCAGCCGCGATAGCGGGGTAACGAACACCGGGGAGCTGTTTTTT
>.|few|TRBJ1-1|TRBV29-1
CSVEESLEAFF
TGCAGCGTTGAAGAGAGTCTTGAAGCTTTCTTT
>TRBD2|.|TRBJ2-3|TRBV5-1
CASSFGGANTDTQYF
TGCGCCAGCAGCTTCGGGGGGGCGAACACAGATACGCAGTATTTT
>.|.|TRBJ1-6|TRBV6-2/TRBV6-3
CASSSGQYNSPLHF
TGTGCCAGCAGTTCGGGACAATATAATTCACCCCTCCACTTT
>.|.|TRBJ1-1|TRBV27
CASSLRGGADRGRNTEAFF
TGTGCCAGCAGTTTAAGAGGCGGGGCCGATCGGGGAAGAAATACTGAAGCTTTCTTT
>.|.|TRBJ2-7|TRBV15
CATSRDLSSYEQYF
TGTGCCACCAGCCGAGACCTGAGCTCCTACGAGCAGTACTTC
>TRBD1|many|TRBJ2-1|TRBV9
CASNPGGIDNEQFF
TGTGCCAGCAATCCAGGGGGCATCGACAATGAGCAGTTCTTC
>.|.|TRBJ1-1|TRBV9
CASSPQTQGAREAFF
TGTGCCAGCAGCCCTCAGACCCAAGGGGCGCGGGAAGCTTTCTTT
>TRBD2|.|TRBJ2-7|TRBV7-2
CASSLVAGRPSYEQYF
TGTGCCAGCAGCTTAGTAGCGGGGCGCCCCAGCTACGAGCAGTACTTC
>TRBD1|.|TRBJ2-5|TRBV7-6
CASSPYRGETQYF
TGTGCCAGCAGCCCCTACAGGGGGGAGACCCAGTACTTC
>TRBD2|.|TRBJ2-5|TRBV5-1
CASSNRLAGGQETQYF
TGCGCCAGCAGCAACAGACTAGCGGGGGGCCAAGAGACCCAGTACTTC
>TRBD1|.|TRBJ1-1|TRBV5-1
CASSLQGAGDTEAFF
TGCGCCAGCAGCTTACAGGGGGCGGGGGACACTGAAGCTTTCTTT